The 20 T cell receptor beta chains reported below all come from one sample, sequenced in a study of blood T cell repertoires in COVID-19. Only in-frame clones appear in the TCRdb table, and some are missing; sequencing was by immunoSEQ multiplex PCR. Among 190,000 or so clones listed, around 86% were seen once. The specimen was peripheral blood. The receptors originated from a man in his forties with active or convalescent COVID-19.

CDR3 bases: TGTGCCAGCAGCTGGGGACAGGGGGACTATGGCTACACCTTC. It is translated as CASSWGQGDYGYTF. The chain links TRBV7-2 to TRBJ1-2; 11 nucleotides agree with TRBD1. Germline-derived CDR1 and CDR2 are SGHTA and FQGNSA. CDR3 size: 14 residues. The V gene end was trimmed by 4 bases and the J gene end by 3 bases; junction bases not matched to a gene: 1. Full variable domain (missing parts from reference TRBV7-2 and TRBJ1-2): GAGVSQSPSNKVTEKGKDVELRCDPISGHTALYWYRQSLGQGLEFLIYFQGNSAPDKSGLPSDRFSAERTGGSVSTLTIQRTQQEDSAVYLCASSWGQGDYGYTFGSGTRLTVV.

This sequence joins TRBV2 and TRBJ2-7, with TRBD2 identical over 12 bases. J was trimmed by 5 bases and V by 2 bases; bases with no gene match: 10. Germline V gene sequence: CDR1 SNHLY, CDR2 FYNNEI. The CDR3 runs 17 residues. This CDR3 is CASSESSTLAGGHEQYF. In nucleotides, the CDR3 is TGTGCCAGCAGTGAATCTTCCACGCTAGCGGGGGGGCACGAGCAGTACTTC.

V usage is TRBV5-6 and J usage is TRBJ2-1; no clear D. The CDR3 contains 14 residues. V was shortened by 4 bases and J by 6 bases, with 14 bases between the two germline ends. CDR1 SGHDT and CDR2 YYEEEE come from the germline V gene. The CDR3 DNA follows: TGTGCCAGCAGCCTGAAATTCGGTGGCAATGAGCAGTTCTTC. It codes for CASSLKFGGNEQFF.

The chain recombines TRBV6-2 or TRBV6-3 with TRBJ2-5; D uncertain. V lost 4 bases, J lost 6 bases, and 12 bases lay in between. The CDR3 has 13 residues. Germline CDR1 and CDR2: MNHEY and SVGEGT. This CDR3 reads CASSFPLGKTQYF. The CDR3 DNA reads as TGTGCCAGCAGTTTTCCCCTAGGCAAGACCCAGTACTTC.

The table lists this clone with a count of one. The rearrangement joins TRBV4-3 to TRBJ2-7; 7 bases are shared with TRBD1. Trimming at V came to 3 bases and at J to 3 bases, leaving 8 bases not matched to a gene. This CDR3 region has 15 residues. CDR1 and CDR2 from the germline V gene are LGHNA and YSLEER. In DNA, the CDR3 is TGCGCCAGCAGCCAGTTACCGGGACAGAACTACGAGCAGTACTTC. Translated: CASSQLPGQNYEQYF.

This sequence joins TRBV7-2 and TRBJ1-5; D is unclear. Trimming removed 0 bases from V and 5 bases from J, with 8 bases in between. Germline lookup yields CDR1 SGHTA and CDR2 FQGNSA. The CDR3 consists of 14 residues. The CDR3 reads CASSLARGDQPQHF. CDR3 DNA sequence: TGTGCCAGCAGCTTAGCGCGCGGAGATCAGCCCCAGCATTTT. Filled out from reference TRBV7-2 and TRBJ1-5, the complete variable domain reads GAGVSQSPSNKVTEKGKDVELRCDPISGHTALYWYRQSLGQGLEFLIYFQGNSAPDKSGLPSDRFSAERTGGSVSTLTIQRTQQEDSAVYLCASSLARGDQPQHFGDGTRLSIL.

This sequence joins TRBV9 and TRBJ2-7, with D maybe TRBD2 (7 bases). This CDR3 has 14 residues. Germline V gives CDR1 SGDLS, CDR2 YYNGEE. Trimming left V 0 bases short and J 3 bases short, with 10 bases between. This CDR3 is CASSVAGEGYEQYF. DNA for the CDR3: TGTGCCAGCAGCGTAGCAGGGGAGGGCTACGAGCAGTACTTC.

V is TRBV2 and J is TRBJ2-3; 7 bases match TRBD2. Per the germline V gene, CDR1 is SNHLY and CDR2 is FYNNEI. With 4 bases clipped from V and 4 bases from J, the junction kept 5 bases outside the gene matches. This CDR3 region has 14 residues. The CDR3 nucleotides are TGTGCCAGCAGTGGACTAGCTCAGGCAGATACGCAGTATTTT. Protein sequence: CASSGLAQADTQYF.

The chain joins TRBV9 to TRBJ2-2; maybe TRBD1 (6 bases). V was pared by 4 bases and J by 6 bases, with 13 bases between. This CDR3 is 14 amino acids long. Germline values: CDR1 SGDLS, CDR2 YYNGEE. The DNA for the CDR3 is TGTGCCAGCAGCAAGCACAGGGTGGCCGGGGAGCTGTTTTTT. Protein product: CASSKHRVAGELFF.

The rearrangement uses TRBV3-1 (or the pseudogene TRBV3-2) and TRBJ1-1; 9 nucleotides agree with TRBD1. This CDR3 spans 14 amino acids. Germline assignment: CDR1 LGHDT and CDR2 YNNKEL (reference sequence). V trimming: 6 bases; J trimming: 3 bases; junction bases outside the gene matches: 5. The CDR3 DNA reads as TGTGCCAGCAGTGTACAGGGGGCTTACACTGAAGCTTTCTTT. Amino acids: CASSVQGAYTEAFF.

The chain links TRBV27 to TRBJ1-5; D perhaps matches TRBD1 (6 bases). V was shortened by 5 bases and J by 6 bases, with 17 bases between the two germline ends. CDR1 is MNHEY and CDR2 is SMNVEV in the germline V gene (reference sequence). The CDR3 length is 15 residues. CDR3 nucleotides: TGTGCCAGCAGTCGGGGCGGGGGGCCCCCTCAGCCCCAGCATTTT. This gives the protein CASSRGGGPPQPQHF.

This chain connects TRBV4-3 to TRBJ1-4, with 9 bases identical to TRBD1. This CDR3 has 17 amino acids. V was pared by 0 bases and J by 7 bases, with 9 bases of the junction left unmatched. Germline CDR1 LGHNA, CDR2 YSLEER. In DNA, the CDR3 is TGCGCCAGCAGCCAAGATAGAGGGACAGGGAGGGGTGAAAAACTGTTTTTT. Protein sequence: CASSQDRGTGRGEKLFF.

The CDR3 protein is CASRAGGNQPQHF. CDR3 DNA sequence: TGCGCCAGCAGGGCAGGGGGCAATCAGCCCCAGCATTTT. The rearrangement uses TRBV5-1 and TRBJ1-5; a weak D match, TRBD1 (6 bases). V was pared by 5 bases and J by 2 bases, with 8 bases between. Germline CDR1 is SGHRS and CDR2 is YFSETQ. The CDR3 has 13 residues.

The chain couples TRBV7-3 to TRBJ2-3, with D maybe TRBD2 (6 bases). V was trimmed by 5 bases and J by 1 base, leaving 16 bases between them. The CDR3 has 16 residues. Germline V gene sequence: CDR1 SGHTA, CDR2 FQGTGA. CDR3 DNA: TGTGCCAGCAGCCCCGCGGGCCCGGGAGGCACAGATACGCAGTATTTT. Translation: CASSPAGPGGTDTQYF.

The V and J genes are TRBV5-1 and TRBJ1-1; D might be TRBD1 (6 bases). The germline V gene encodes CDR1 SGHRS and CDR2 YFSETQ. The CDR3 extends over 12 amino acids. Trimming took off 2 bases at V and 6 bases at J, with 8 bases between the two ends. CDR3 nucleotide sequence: TGCGCCAGCAGCTTTACAGGGTCTGAAGCTTTCTTT. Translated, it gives CASSFTGSEAFF.

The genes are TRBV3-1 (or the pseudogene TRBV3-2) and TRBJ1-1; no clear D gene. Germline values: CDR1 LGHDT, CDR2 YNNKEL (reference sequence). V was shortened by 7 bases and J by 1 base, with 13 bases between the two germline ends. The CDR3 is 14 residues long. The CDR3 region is CASTPPAGNTEAFF. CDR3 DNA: TGTGCCAGCACCCCCCCGGCAGGGAACACTGAAGCTTTCTTT.

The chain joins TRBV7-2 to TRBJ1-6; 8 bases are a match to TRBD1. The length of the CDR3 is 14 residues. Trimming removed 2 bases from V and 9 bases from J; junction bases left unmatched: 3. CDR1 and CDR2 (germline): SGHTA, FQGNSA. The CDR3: CASSLPGTGSPLHF. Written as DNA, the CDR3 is TGTGCCAGCAGCTTACCAGGGACAGGTTCACCCCTCCACTTT.

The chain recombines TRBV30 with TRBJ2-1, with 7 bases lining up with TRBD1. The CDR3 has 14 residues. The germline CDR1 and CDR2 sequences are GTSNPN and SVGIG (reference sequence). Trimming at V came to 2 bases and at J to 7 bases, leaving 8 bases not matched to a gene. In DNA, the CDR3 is TGTGCCTGGAGTTCCGGGACAGCGATTAATGAGCAGTTCTTC. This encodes CAWSSGTAINEQFF. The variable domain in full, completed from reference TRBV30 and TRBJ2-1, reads SQTIHQWPATLVQPVGSPLSLECTVEGTSNPNLYWYRQAAGRGLQLLFYSVGIGQISSEVPQNLSASRPQDRQFILSSKKLLLSDSGFYLCAWSSGTAINEQFFGPGTRLTVL.

CDR3 bases: TGTGCCAGCAGTTTGAATACAGACTACACCTTC. Its translation: CASSLNTDYTF. The chain couples TRBV28 to TRBJ1-2; D remains unclear. CDR3 size: 11 residues. V gave up 3 bases and J gave up 10 bases, with 9 bases separating them. Germline V CDR1 and CDR2: MDHEN, SYDVKM.

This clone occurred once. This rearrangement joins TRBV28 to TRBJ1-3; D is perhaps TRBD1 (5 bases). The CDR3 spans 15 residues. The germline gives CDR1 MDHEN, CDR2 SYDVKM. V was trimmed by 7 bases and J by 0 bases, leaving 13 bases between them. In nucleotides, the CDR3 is TGTGCCAGCAAGACAGACACGAGCTCTGGAAACACCATATATTTT. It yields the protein CASKTDTSSGNTIYF. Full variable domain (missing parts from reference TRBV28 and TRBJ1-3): DVKVTQSSRYLVKRTGEKVFLECVQDMDHENMFWYRQDPGLGLRLIYFSYDVKMKEKGDIPEGYSVSREKKERFSLILESASTNQTSMYLCASKTDTSSGNTIYFGEGSWLTVV.